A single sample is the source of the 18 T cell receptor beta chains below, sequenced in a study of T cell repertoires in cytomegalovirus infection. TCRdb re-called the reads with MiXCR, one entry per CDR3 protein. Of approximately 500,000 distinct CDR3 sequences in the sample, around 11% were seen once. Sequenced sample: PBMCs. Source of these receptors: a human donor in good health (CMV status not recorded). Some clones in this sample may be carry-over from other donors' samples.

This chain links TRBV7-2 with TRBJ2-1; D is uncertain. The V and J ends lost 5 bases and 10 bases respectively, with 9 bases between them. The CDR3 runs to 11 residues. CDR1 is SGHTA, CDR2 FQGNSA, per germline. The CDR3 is CASSPVTEQFF. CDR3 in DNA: TGTGCCAGCAGCCCCGTTACCGAGCAGTTCTTC.

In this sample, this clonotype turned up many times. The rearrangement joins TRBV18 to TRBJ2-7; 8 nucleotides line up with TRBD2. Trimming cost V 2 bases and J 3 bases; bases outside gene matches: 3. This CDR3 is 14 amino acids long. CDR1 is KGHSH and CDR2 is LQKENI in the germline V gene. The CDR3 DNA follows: TGTGCCAGCTCACCAGCGGGAGGTGACTACGAGCAGTACTTC. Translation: CASSPAGGDYEQYF.

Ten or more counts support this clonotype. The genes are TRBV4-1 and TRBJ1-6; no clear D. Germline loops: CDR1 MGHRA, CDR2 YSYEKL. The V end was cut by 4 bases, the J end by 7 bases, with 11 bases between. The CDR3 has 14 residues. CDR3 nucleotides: TGCGCCAGCAGCCCTAGTCTGGGGAATTCACCCCTCCACTTT. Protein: CASSPSLGNSPLHF.

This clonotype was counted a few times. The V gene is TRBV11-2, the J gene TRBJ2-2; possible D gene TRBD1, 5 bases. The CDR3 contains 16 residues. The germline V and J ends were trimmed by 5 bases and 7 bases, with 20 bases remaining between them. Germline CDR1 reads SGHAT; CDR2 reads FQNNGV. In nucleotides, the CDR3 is TGTGCCAGCAGCCCGCAGGGTTTAGGGGAAGGCGGGGAGCTGTTTTTT. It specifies CASSPQGLGEGGELFF.

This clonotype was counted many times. The DNA of the CDR3 is TGTGCCAGCAGCCGTGATACAGGGCTCGGTTGGTATAATTCACCCCTCCACTTT. Its translation is CASSRDTGLGWYNSPLHF. The rearrangement links TRBV5-5 to TRBJ1-6; D possibly corresponds to TRBD1 (6 bases). In germline, CDR1 is SGHKS, CDR2 YYEKEE (reference sequence). The CDR3 runs 18 residues. V gave up 4 bases and J gave up 4 bases, with 21 bases separating them.

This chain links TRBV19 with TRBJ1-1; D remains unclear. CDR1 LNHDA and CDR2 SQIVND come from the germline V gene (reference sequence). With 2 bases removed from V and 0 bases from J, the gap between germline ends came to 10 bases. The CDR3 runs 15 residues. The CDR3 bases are TGTGCCAGTAGTATAATGTTAACCATGAACACTGAAGCTTTCTTT. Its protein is CASSIMLTMNTEAFF.

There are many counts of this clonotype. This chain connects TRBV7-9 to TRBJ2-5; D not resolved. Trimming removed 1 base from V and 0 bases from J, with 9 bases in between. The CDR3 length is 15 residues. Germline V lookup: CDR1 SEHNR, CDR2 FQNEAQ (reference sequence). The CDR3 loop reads CASSLGHSNQETQYF. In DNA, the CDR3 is TGTGCCAGCAGCTTAGGACACAGTAACCAAGAGACCCAGTACTTC.

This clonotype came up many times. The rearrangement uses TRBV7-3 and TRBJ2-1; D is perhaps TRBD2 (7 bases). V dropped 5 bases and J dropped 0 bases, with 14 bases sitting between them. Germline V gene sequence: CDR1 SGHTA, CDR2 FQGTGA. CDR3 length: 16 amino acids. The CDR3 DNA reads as TGTGCCAGCAGCCCAGAGGGAGGGGGCTCCTACAATGAGCAGTTCTTC. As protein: CASSPEGGGSYNEQFF.

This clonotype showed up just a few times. CDR3 amino acids: CSARMANTEAFF. The CDR3 nucleotides read TGCAGTGCTAGGATGGCGAACACTGAAGCTTTCTTT. The V gene is TRBV20-1, the J gene TRBJ1-1; D is ambiguous. CDR1 and CDR2 (germline): DFQATT, SNEGSKA (reference sequence). The CDR3 spans 12 residues. With 3 bases removed from V and 1 base from J, the gap between germline ends came to 6 bases.

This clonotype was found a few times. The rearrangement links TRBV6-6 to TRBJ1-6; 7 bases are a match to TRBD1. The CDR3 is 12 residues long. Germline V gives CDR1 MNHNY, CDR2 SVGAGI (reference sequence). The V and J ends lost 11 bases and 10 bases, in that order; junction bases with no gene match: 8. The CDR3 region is CAPSRGRSPLHF. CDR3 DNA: TGTGCCCCTAGTAGGGGGCGATCACCCCTCCACTTT.

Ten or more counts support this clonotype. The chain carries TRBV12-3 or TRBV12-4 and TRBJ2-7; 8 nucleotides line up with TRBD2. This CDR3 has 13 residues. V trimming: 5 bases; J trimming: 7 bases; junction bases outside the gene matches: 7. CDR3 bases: TGTGCCAGCAGTCCCGGACTAGCCCGGGAGCAGTACTTC. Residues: CASSPGLAREQYF.

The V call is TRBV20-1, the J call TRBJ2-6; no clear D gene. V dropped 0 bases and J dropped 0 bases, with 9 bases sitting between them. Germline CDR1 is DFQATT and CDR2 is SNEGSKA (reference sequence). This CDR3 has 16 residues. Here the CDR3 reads CSARDHRSSGANVLTF. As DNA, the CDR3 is TGCAGTGCTAGAGATCACAGATCCTCTGGGGCCAACGTCCTGACTTTC.

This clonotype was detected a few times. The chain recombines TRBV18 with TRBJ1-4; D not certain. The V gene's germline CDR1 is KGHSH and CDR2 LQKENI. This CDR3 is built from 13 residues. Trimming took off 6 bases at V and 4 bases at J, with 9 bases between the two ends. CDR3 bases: TGTGCCAGCTCCCTGGACCTTAATGAAAAACTGTTTTTT. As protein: CASSLDLNEKLFF.

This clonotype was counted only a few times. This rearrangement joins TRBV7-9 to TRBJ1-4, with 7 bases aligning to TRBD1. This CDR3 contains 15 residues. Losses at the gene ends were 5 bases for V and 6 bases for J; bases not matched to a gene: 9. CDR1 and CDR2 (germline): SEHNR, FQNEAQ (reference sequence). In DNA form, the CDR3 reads TGTGCCAGCAGCCCAATCGGGACAGCTCATGAAAAACTGTTTTTT. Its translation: CASSPIGTAHEKLFF.

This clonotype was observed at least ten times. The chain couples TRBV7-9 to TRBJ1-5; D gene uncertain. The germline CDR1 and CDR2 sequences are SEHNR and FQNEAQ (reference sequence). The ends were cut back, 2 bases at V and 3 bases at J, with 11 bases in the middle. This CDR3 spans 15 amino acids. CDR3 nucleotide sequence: TGTGCCAGCAGCTTATCCGGGGATGCCAATCAGCCCCAGCATTTT. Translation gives CASSLSGDANQPQHF.

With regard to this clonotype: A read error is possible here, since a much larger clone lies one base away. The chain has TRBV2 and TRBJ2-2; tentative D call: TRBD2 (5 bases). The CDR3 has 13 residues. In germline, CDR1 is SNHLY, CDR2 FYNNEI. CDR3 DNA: TGTGCCAGCAGCCGGAGGCAGGACGGGGAGCAGTTTTTT. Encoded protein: CASSRRQDGEQFF.

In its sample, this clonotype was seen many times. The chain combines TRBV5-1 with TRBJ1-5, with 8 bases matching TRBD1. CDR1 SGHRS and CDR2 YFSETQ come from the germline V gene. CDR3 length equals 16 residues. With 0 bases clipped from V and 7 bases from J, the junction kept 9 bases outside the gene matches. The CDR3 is CASSLGSGGDGQPQHF. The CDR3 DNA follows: TGCGCCAGCAGCTTGGGGTCAGGGGGCGACGGGCAGCCCCAGCATTTT.

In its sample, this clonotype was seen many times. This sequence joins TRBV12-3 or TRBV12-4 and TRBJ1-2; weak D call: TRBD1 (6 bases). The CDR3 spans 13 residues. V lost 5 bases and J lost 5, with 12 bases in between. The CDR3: CASSLGQFYGYTF. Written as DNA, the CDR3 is TGTGCCAGCAGTCTCGGACAGTTTTATGGCTACACCTTC.